This T cell receptor beta chain was captured by sequencing in a study of post-analysis software for immune sequencing data. Germline V CDR1 and CDR2: SQVTM, ANQGSEA. The CDR3 has 15 amino acids. The trim removed 1 base at V and 6 bases at J, leaving 6 bases unmatched. This clonotype was picked up a small number of times. Its specificity is not known. Broader study findings: Compared with controls, patients showed significantly lower normalized Chao1 diversity.

TCR beta cDNA libraries had unique molecular identifiers. A single record per CDR3 protein comes from TCRdb applying MiXCR to the PCR reads. In the table there are 150,000 to 200,000 distinct CDR3 sequences, approximately 35% of which are singletons. The sequence came from a girl aged 10 to 17 with multiple sclerosis. V and J are TRBV29-1 and TRBJ2-7; 13 positions agree with TRBD2. This material consisted of blood, taken after autologous hematopoietic stem cell transplantation. Written as DNA, the CDR3 is TGCAGCGTTGAAGTCCCGGGACTAGCGGGACTCGAGCAGTACTTC. It translates to CSVEVPGLAGLEQYF.